This T cell receptor beta chain stems from a study of T-cell reconstitution after alpha-beta-depleted transplantation in children (dated by TCRdb to about 2016). About the study as a whole: T-cell immune reconstitution after TCRalphabeta/CD19-depleted allogeneic hematopoietic cell transplantation in children was quantitatively tracked in the study by means of TCR repertoire profiling. Points the paper makes about the study in general: The high TCRbeta diversity at day 60 in some patients was ascribed to recipient T cells and intrathymic progenitors that had survived conditioning. About two months after transplant, the apparently early recovery of alphabetaT-cell counts reportedly depended on just several hundred clones that had expanded rapidly and came from non-depleted graft cells. The frequencies of hyperexpanded clones fell over the following months, and after one year, T-cell counts and TCRbeta diversity were mostly attributed to newly produced T cells.

Looking up the germline V gene yields CDR1 LGHNA and CDR2 YSLEER. V is trimmed back by 2 bases and J by 1 base, and the junction contains 14 bases that no gene match accounts for. The CDR3 covers 19 residues, taking in both the cysteine and the phenylalanine. Left in the record is the CDR3 DNA by itself, 57 bases read in frame from the first base. Libraries were constructed by PCR. TCRdb names Illumina HiSeq 2500 as the instrument used. TCR library preparation used molecular barcoding, with unique molecular identifiers applied to normalize quantification of the TCRbeta repertoire. Through fastp at Q25 and MiXCR, TCRdb rebuilt clones from the public reads, retaining in-frame beta chains. Rows merge per CDR3 protein into single entries with the most common DNA and genes. Present in this sample are 55,000 to 65,000 distinct CDR3 sequences, 44% of which were seen just once. Of the sample, 95% to 98% is held by the ten largest clones.

The treatment or condition label, as the study defines it: allogeneic hematopoietic cell transplantation with graft depleted of TCRalphabeta T cells and CD19 B cells. The children who served as transplant recipients had been given grafts of TCRalphabeta/CD19-depleted allogeneic hematopoietic cells. On this clonotype itself: Its antigen is still unknown. The input lacks base qualities; no much larger clone sits a single base away.

Recombination linked TRBV4-3 to TRBJ2-5, and 9 junction bases match TRBD2. The sample here was PBMCs, mostly from graft donor cells, taken 360 days after TCRalphabeta/CD19-depleted stem cell transplant. The TCR originated in a male patient under 18 who had a stem cell transplant for acute lymphoblastic leukemia, so the T cells may come from the graft donor. The CDR3 amino acid sequence is: CASSQCSPNSGGCQETQYF. The nucleotide sequence is TGCGCCAGCAGCCAATGCTCTCCCAATAGCGGGGGCTGCCAAGAGACCCAGTACTTC.